This TCR beta chain was profiled in a study of regulatory T cells in long-lasting Graves disease. General study points: Persistent Graves' patients showed a TCR diversity that was lower than that of newly diagnosed ones. Not thyroid tissue but only peripheral blood was studied. Gene preferences differed: TRBV28, TRBJ1-2, TRBJ2-5 in persistent cases.

Time point defined: persistent/refractory GD, antithyroid drugs over 5 years with positive TRAb. PBMCs provided the RNA from which the TCR library was made. The V gene end was trimmed by 6 bases and the J gene end by 4 bases; junction bases not matched to a gene: 5. Per germline, CDR1 SNHLY and CDR2 FYNNEI. CDR3 size: 15 residues. Investigators prepared the TCR beta libraries by applying iRepertoire HTBI primers and Arm-PCR of CDR3 regions. One entry per CDR3 protein, called by TCRdb with MiXCR from the multiplex PCR reads. The profile shows about 660,000 distinct CDR3 sequences, around 30% of them singletons. This clonotype has at least ten counts. Its specificity is not known.

The TCR originated in a female donor with Graves disease. This sequence joins TRBV2 and TRBJ2-7; 14 bases fit TRBD2. The sequencing here drew on peripheral blood mononuclear cells (PBMCs), taken when the disease was refractory, from a patient treated with antithyroid drugs. The CDR3 nucleotides read TGTGCCAGCAGAGGGACTAGCGGGAGAAGGTACGAGCAGTACTTC. This sequence encodes CASRGTSGRRYEQYF.